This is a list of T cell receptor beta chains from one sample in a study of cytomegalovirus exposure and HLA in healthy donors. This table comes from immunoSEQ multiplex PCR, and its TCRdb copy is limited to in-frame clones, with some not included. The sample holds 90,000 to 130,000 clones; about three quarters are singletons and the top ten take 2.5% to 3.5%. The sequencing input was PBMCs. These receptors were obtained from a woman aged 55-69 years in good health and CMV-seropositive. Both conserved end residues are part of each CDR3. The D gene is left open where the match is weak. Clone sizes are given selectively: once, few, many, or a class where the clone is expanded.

TGTGCCAGCAGCCCCCGGACAGGGAAGCCTCTAATGAACACTGAAGCTTTCTTT | CASSPRTGKPLMNTEAFF | . | TRBD1 | TRBJ1-1 | TRBV9
TGTGCCAGCAGTTACTTGTCCGGGACAGAGAATGAAAAACTGTTTTTT | CASSYLSGTENEKLFF | few | TRBD1 | TRBJ1-4 | TRBV6-5
TGTGCCAGCAGTCCGTCCAGCGGGAGGGGAGTTCCGGATACGCAGTATTTT | CASSPSSGRGVPDTQYF | . | TRBD2 | TRBJ2-3 | TRBV28
TGTGCCAGCAGTCCTTGGACAGCCGAAAAACTGTTTTTT | CASSPWTAEKLFF | . | . | TRBJ1-4 | TRBV6-1
TGTGCCAGCAGCCCAAACAGCGGGAGTATCGACGAGCAGTACTTC | CASSPNSGSIDEQYF | . | TRBD2 | TRBJ2-7 | TRBV7-3
TGTGCTAGTGGTTTGGTAGATTTCTCAGATAACACCGGGGAGCTGTTTTTT | CASGLVDFSDNTGELFF | . | . | TRBJ2-2 | TRBV12-5
TGTGCCAGCAGCTACCCGGGACTAGGCATAGGGAATGAGCAGTTCTTC | CASSYPGLGIGNEQFF | . | TRBD2 | TRBJ2-1 | TRBV7-2
TGTGCCAGCAGCGTAGGGGGGGGGCATGGCTACACCTTC | CASSVGGGHGYTF | . | . | TRBJ1-2 | TRBV9
TGTGCCAGCAGCCAAGTAAGACAGGGGGCAAGGATTGGGAGGGACGAGCAGTACTTC | CASSQVRQGARIGRDEQYF | . | TRBD1 | TRBJ2-7 | TRBV4-2
TGCGCCAGCAGCTTGGGTGGTACAGGGGGCTCCTACGAGCAGTACTTC | CASSLGGTGGSYEQYF | . | TRBD1 | TRBJ2-7 | TRBV5-1
TGTGCCAGCACCCCTCGGGGGACCGGGACTAGTTCCACTGAGCAGTTCTTC | CASTPRGTGTSSTEQFF | . | TRBD2 | TRBJ2-1 | TRBV7-9
TGTGCCATCAGTGCGACGACGGGACAGGGGAGCACCGGGGAGCTGTTTTTT | CAISATTGQGSTGELFF | . | TRBD1 | TRBJ2-2 | TRBV10-3
TGTGCCAGCAGCACGGGACTAGCGGGAGTTACGCAGTATTTT | CASSTGLAGVTQYF | . | TRBD2 | TRBJ2-3 | TRBV7-2
TGTGCCAGCAGCTTAGGAACCCTCGGACTAGCGGGCGCCACAGATACGCAGTATTTT | CASSLGTLGLAGATDTQYF | . | TRBD2 | TRBJ2-3 | TRBV7-9
TGTGCCAGCAGTTTATTGGGCAGGGGGCGGGGTGGCTACACCTTC | CASSLLGRGRGGYTF | . | TRBD1 | TRBJ1-2 | TRBV28
TGTGCCAGCTCACCAACGTCGGGGGAGGGACAATACTTC | CASSPTSGEGQYF | . | . | TRBJ2-5 | TRBV18
TGTGCCACCAGCAGAGCGTGGGGGGGAGGCACAGATACGCAGTATTTT | CATSRAWGGGTDTQYF | . | TRBD2 | TRBJ2-3 | TRBV15
TGTGCCAGTAGCCCCCGGGACAGGGAGAAAGAGACCCAGTACTTC | CASSPRDREKETQYF | . | TRBD1 | TRBJ2-5 | TRBV19
TGTGCCAGTACTTATAGCGGGAGACAGAATGAGCAGTTCTTC | CASTYSGRQNEQFF | . | TRBD2 | TRBJ2-1 | TRBV19
TGTGCCAGCAGCCTTAGACGGGGACTAGCGGGAGATTGGGAGCAGTTCTTC | CASSLRRGLAGDWEQFF | . | TRBD2 | TRBJ2-1 | TRBV7-2
TGTGCCAGCAGTTACTCTCGGTTTCTGGGAAACACCATATATTTT | CASSYSRFLGNTIYF | . | . | TRBJ1-3 | TRBV6-5
TGTGCCAGCAGCCCTGGACAGAGGAACACTGAAGCTTTCTTT | CASSPGQRNTEAFF | . | . | TRBJ1-1 | TRBV5-4
TGTGCCAGCAGGGGCCGAATAAGCAATCAGCCCCAGCATTTT | CASRGRISNQPQHF | . | . | TRBJ1-5 | TRBV6-6
TGTGCCAGCAGTTTATGGGGCAGACAGGGCTACGAGCAGTACTTC | CASSLWGRQGYEQYF | . | TRBD1 | TRBJ2-7 | TRBV27
TGTGCCAGCAGCCCCAGGGTATCTGGGGCCAACGTCCTGACTTTC | CASSPRVSGANVLTF | . | . | TRBJ2-6 | TRBV7-3
TGTGCCAGCAGCGGGGACAGGGGACTCTACGAGCAGTACTTC | CASSGDRGLYEQYF | few | TRBD1 | TRBJ2-7 | TRBV7-9
TGTGCCAGCAGTGAATCCCATGTACTCAGGGCGGAGCAGTACTTC | CASSESHVLRAEQYF | . | . | TRBJ2-7 | TRBV6-1
TGTGCCAGCAGGCAGGGTTCCGATGTAGCTAACTATGGCTACACCTTC | CASRQGSDVANYGYTF | few | . | TRBJ1-2 | TRBV27
TGTGCCAGCTCACCACCGTGGGACACTTTGAACACTGAAGCTTTCTTT | CASSPPWDTLNTEAFF | . | . | TRBJ1-1 | TRBV18
TGTGCCAGCAGTTACGGAGGTCTTGGCTACACCTTC | CASSYGGLGYTF | . | . | TRBJ1-2 | TRBV6-5
TGTGCCTGGAGTACAGGGGCGTACGAGCAGTACTTC | CAWSTGAYEQYF | . | TRBD1 | TRBJ2-7 | TRBV30
TGTGCCAGCAGCACCCGAAGGTCCACGAGGCACACCTTC | CASSTRRSTRHTF | . | . | TRBJ1-2 | TRBV9
TGTGCCATCAGACAGGGGAGGAACACCGGGGAGCTGTTTTTT | CAIRQGRNTGELFF | . | TRBD1 | TRBJ2-2 | TRBV10-3
TGCGCCAGCAGCTTGGTCAGTCGGGATGGCTACACCTTC | CASSLVSRDGYTF | . | . | TRBJ1-2 | TRBV5-1
TGTGCCAGCAGCAGGGACAGGGGGCCCTACGAGCAGTACTTC | CASSRDRGPYEQYF | . | TRBD1 | TRBJ2-7 | TRBV7-6
TGTGCCAGCAGCCCCACAGGGGTCTCCTACAATGAGCAGTTCTTC | CASSPTGVSYNEQFF | . | TRBD1 | TRBJ2-1 | TRBV5-5
TGCGCCAGCAGCTCAACAGGGGCCCCTGACACTGAAGCTTTCTTT | CASSSTGAPDTEAFF | . | TRBD1 | TRBJ1-1 | TRBV5-1
TGTGCCAGAAGCTCGGGACTAGCGGACGACAATGAGCAGTTCTTC | CARSSGLADDNEQFF | . | TRBD2 | TRBJ2-1 | TRBV5-3
TGTGCCAGTAGTATAATTGGCATTTCTAGCAATCAGCCCCAGCATTTT | CASSIIGISSNQPQHF | . | . | TRBJ1-5 | TRBV19
TGTGCCCCCCCCCTAGTCTCGAATCAGCCCCAGCATTTT | CAPPLVSNQPQHF | . | . | TRBJ1-5 | TRBV30
TGTGCCAGCAGTACAGGACATCCCAATCAGCCCCAGCATTTT | CASSTGHPNQPQHF | . | . | TRBJ1-5 | TRBV6-5
TGTGCCAGCAGGGGGGGAACAGGTTGGGGAATGAACACTGAAGCTTTCTTT | CASRGGTGWGMNTEAFF | . | . | TRBJ1-1 | TRBV27
TGTGCCACCACGACCACGATAGCGGGAGGTAACACCGGGGAGCTGTTTTTT | CATTTTIAGGNTGELFF | . | TRBD2 | TRBJ2-2 | TRBV10-3
TGTGCCAGCACGGGGTCCTACGAGCAGTACTTC | CASTGSYEQYF | . | . | TRBJ2-7 | TRBV2
TGTGCCAGCAGTTTCTTCCGGGAGCAGTACTTC | CASSFFREQYF | . | . | TRBJ2-7 | TRBV28
TGCGCCAGCAGGACAGGTCAAGAGACCCAGTACTTC | CASRTGQETQYF | . | . | TRBJ2-5 | TRBV5-1
TGTGCCAGCAGTTACCAAACAGGGAATGAAAAACTGTTTTTT | CASSYQTGNEKLFF | once | . | TRBJ1-4 | TRBV6-6
TGTGCCATCAGTACAACAGGGGAGCATCACTATGGCTACACCTTC | CAISTTGEHHYGYTF | . | TRBD1 | TRBJ1-2 | TRBV10-3
TGCGCCAGCAGCCCAGGGGCCACGAACACCGGGGAGCTGTTTTTT | CASSPGATNTGELFF | once | . | TRBJ2-2 | TRBV5-1
TGTGCCAGCAGCGGAACCGACAGGGCCCGGGGCTACACCTTC | CASSGTDRARGYTF | . | TRBD1 | TRBJ1-2 | TRBV7-9
TGTGCCATCAGTGTGCAGGGATCCTACAATGAGCAGTTCTTC | CAISVQGSYNEQFF | . | . | TRBJ2-1 | TRBV10-3
TGTGCCAGCAGTTACTCGACAGGGCTCTATGAGCAGTTCTTC | CASSYSTGLYEQFF | . | TRBD1 | TRBJ2-1 | TRBV6-5
TGCGCCAGCAGCCTCCTGTCGGGAGGCAACGAGCAGTACTTC | CASSLLSGGNEQYF | . | TRBD2 | TRBJ2-7 | TRBV5-1
TGTGCCAGCAGCTCACATACCACGGGGGGCGAGTATGGCTACACCTTC | CASSSHTTGGEYGYTF | . | . | TRBJ1-2 | TRBV7-9
TGTGCCAGCAGTTACAGTCAGGAGGCAGATACGCAGTATTTT | CASSYSQEADTQYF | . | . | TRBJ2-3 | TRBV6-5
TGTGCCAGCAGTTTTGGGGGCGATGAGCAGTTCTTC | CASSFGGDEQFF | . | . | TRBJ2-1 | TRBV27
TGTGCCACCCTACAGGGGACCATTGAAGCTTCCTTT | CATLQGTIEASF | . | TRBD1 | TRBJ1-1 | TRBV6-6
TGTGCCAGCAGCTTAGCGGGGCAGTTGTCTGAAGCTTTCTTT | CASSLAGQLSEAFF | many | . | TRBJ1-1 | TRBV7-9
TGCGCCAGCAGCCAAGAGGATCCGGGACAGGGGGGCTACACCTTC | CASSQEDPGQGGYTF | . | TRBD1 | TRBJ1-2 | TRBV4-1